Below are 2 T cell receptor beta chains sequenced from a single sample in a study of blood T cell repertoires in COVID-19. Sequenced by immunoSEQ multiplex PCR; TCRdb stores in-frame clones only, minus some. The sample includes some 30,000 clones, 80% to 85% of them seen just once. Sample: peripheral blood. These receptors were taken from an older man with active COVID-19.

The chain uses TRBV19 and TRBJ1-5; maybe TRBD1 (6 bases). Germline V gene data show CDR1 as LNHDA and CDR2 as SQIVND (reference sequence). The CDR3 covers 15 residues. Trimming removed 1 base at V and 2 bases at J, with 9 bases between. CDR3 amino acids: CASSIAGEGNQPQHF. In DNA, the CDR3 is TGTGCCAGTAGTATAGCAGGGGAAGGCAATCAGCCCCAGCATTTT.

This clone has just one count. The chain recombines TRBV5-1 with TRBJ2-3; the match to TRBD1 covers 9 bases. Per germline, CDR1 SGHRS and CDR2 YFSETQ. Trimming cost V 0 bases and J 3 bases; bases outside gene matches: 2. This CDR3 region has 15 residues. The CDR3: CASSLDRGRTDTQYF. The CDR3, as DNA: TGCGCCAGCAGCTTGGACAGGGGGCGGACAGATACGCAGTATTTT.